This T cell receptor (beta chain) was obtained from a study of cytomegalovirus exposure and HLA in healthy donors. Study details: Tens of millions of unique TCRs from HLA-typed donors were held in an early release of data. Study-wide findings and caveats: An Asian-associated ancestry cluster reportedly showed fewer N-insertions than the roughly 700-donor mean in a later analysis. Most likely, a cluster of highly shared sequence variants arose as a sequencing artifact.

Trimming shortened V by 2 bases and J by 3 bases, and 3 bases separated the two germline ends. The germline V gene encodes CDR1 MDHEN and CDR2 SYDVKM. This CDR3 has 12 amino acids. The PCR had 60 Vbeta and 13 Jbeta primers. The data were produced by immunoSEQ multiplex PCR, yet TCRdb's version contains in-frame clones alone and is incomplete. Among 75,000 to 100,000 clones listed, around 79% were seen once. As concerns this clone: No antigen is known for it.

The V call is TRBV28, the J call TRBJ2-3; D gene ambiguous. Material for sequencing was PBMCs. This clonotype originated in a woman aged 70 to 79 in good health and CMV-seropositive. In DNA, the CDR3 is TGTGCCAGCAGTTTAGTAACAGATACGCAGTATTTT. Its protein is CASSLVTDTQYF.